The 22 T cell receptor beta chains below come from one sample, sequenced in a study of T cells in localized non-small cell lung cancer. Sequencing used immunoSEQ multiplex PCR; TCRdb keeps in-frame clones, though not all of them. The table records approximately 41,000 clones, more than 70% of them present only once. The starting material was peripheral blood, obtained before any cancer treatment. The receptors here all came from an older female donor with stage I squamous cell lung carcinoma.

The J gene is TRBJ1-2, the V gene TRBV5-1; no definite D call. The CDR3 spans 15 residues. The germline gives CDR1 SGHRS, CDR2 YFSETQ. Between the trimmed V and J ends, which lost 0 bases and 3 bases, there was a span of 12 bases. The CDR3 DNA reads TGCGCCAGCAGCTTGGGGGTGACAATCGACTATGGCTACACCTTC. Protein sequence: CASSLGVTIDYGYTF. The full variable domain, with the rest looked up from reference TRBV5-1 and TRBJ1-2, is KAGVTQTPRYLIKTRGQQVTLSCSPISGHRSVSWYQQTPGQGLQFLFEYFSETQRNKGNFPGRFSGRQFSNSRSEMNVSTLELGDSALYLCASSLGVTIDYGYTFGSGTRLTVV.

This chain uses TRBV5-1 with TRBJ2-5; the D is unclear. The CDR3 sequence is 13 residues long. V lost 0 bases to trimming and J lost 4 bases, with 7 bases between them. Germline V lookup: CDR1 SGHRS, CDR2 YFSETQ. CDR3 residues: CASSLVPGETQYF. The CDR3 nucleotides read TGCGCCAGCAGCTTGGTTCCGGGAGAGACCCAGTACTTC.

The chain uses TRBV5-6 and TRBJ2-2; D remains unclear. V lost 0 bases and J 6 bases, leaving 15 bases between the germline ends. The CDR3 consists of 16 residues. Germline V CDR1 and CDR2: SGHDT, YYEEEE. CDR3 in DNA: TGTGCCAGCAGCTTGGGCTTTGGGCCGTCATCCGGGGAGCTGTTTTTT. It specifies CASSLGFGPSSGELFF.

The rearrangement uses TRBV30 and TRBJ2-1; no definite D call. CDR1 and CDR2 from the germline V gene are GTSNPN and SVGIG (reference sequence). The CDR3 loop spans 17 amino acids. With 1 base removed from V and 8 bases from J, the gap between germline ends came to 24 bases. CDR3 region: CAWSGRAALKVEDEQFF. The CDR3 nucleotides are TGTGCCTGGAGTGGACGAGCAGCCTTAAAGGTGGAAGATGAGCAGTTCTTC.

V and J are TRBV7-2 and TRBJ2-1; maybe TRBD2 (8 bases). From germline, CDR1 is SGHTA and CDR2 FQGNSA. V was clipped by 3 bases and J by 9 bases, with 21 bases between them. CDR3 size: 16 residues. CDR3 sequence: CASSFQGGLVYGEQFF. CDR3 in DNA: TGTGCCAGCAGCTTTCAGGGGGGACTAGTCTACGGTGAGCAGTTCTTC.

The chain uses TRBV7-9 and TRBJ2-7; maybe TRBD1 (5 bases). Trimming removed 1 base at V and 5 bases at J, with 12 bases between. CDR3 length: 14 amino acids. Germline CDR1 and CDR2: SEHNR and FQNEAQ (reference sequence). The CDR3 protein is CASSLDQGWDEQYF. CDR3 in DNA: TGTGCCAGCAGCTTAGATCAGGGATGGGACGAGCAGTACTTC.

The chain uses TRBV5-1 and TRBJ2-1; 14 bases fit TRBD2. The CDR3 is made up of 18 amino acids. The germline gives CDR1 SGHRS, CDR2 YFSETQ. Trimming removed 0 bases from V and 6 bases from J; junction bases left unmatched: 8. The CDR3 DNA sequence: TGCGCCAGCAGCTTGGCCCCACTAGGACTAGCGGGAGGCAATGAGCAGTTCTTC. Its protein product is CASSLAPLGLAGGNEQFF.

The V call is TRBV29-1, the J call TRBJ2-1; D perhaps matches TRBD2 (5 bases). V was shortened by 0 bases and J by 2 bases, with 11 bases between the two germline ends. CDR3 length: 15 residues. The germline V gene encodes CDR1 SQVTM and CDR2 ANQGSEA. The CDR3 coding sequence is TGCAGCGTTGAAGAGGGAAGCGGTACCTACAATGAGCAGTTCTTC. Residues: CSVEEGSGTYNEQFF.

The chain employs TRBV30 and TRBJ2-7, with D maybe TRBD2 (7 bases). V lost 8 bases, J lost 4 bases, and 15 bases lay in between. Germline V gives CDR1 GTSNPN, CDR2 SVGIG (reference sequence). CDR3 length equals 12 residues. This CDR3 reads CALKGGGYEQYF. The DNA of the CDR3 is TGTGCCCTAAAAGGGGGGGGGTACGAGCAGTACTTC.

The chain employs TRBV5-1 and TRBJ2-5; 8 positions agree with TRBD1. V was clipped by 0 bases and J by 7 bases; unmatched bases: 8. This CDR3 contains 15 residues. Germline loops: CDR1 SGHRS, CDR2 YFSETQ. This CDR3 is CASSLAGTGWGTQYF. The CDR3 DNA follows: TGCGCCAGCAGCTTGGCCGGGACAGGATGGGGGACCCAGTACTTC.

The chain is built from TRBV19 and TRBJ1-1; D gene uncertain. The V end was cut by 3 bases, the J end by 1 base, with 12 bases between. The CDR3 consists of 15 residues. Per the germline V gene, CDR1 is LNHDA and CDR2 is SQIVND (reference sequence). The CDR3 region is CASSIHRGRNTEAFF. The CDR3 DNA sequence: TGTGCCAGTAGTATTCATCGAGGACGGAACACTGAAGCTTTCTTT.

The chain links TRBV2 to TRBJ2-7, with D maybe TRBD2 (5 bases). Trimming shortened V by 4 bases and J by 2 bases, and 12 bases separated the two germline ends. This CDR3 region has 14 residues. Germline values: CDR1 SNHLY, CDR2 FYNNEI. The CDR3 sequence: CASSVAGGAYEQYF. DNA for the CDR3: TGTGCCAGCAGTGTTGCGGGCGGAGCCTACGAGCAGTACTTC. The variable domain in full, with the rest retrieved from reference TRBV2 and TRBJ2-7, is EPEVTQTPSHQVTQMGQEVILRCVPISNHLYFYWYRQILGQKVEFLVSFYNNEISEKSEIFDDQFSVERPDGSNFTLKIRSTKLEDSAMYFCASSVAGGAYEQYFGPGTRLTVT.

CDR3 loop: CASSLVRQGTYEQYF. The CDR3 DNA is TGTGCCAGCAGCTTAGTTCGACAGGGTACCTACGAGCAGTACTTC. V gene TRBV7-8 combines with J gene TRBJ2-7, with 7 bases aligning to TRBD1. The CDR3 runs 15 residues. J lost 2 bases, V lost 1 base, and 5 bases had no gene match. Per the germline V gene, CDR1 is SGHVS and CDR2 is FQNEAQ.

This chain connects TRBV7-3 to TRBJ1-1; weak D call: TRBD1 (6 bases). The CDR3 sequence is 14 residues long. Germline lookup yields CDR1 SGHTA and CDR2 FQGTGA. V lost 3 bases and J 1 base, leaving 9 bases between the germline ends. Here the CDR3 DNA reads TGTGCCAGCAGCTTGACAGGACCGAACACTGAAGCTTTCTTT. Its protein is CASSLTGPNTEAFF.

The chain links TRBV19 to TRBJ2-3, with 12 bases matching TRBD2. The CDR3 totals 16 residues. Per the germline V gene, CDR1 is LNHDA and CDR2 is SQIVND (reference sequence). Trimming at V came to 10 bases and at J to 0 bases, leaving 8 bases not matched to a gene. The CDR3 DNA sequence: TGTGCCACCAGACTAGCGGGAGCTCCTAGCACAGATACGCAGTATTTT. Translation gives CATRLAGAPSTDTQYF.

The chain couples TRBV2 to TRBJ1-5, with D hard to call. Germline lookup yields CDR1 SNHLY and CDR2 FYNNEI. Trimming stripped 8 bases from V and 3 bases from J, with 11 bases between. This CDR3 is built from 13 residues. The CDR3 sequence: CASGELTNQPQHF. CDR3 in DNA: TGTGCCAGCGGGGAGCTTACCAATCAGCCCCAGCATTTT.

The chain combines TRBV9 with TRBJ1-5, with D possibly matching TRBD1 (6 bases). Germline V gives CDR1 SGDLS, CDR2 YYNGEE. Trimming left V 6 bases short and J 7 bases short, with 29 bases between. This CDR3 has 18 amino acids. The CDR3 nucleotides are TGTGCCAGCACCTTAAAGGGACTACACAGGGCCACAAGGCAGCCCCAGCATTTT. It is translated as CASTLKGLHRATRQPQHF.

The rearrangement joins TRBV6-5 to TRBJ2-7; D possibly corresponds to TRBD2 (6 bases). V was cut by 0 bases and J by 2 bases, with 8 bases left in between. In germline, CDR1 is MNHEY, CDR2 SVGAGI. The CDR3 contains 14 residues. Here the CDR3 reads CASSYSSGPYEQYF. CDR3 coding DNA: TGTGCCAGCAGTTACTCTAGCGGTCCCTACGAGCAGTACTTC.

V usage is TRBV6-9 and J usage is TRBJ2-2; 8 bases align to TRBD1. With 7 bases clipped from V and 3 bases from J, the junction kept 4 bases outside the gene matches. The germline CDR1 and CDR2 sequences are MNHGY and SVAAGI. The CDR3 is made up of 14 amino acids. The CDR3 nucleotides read TGTGCCAGCACCTCGGGACAGGACACCGGGGAGCTGTTTTTT. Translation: CASTSGQDTGELFF.

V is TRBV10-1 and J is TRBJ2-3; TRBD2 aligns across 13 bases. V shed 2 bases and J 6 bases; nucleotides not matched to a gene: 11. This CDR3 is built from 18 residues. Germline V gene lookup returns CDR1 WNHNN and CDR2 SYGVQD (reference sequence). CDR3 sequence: CASSERQTSGRYEDTQYF. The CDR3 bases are TGCGCCAGCAGTGAGCGACAGACTAGCGGGAGGTACGAGGATACGCAGTATTTT.

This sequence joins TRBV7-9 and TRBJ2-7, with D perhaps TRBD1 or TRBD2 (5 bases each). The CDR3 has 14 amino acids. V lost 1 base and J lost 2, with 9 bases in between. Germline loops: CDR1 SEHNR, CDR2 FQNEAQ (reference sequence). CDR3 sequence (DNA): TGTGCCAGCAGCTTAGGTGGGGGAGCCTACGAGCAGTACTTC. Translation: CASSLGGGAYEQYF.

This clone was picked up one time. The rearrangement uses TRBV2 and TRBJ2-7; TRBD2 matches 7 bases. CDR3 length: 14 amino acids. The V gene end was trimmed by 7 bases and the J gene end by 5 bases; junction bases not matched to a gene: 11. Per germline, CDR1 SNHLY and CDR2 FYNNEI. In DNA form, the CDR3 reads TGTGCCAGCATACCGGGAGGTAGGCACCACGAGCAGTACTTC. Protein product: CASIPGGRHHEQYF.